This T cell receptor beta chain appears in the sequencing data of a study of graft-versus-host responses after intestinal transplantation. Study in general: Every recipient underwent anti-thymocyte globulin induction, then tacrolimus and steroids for roughly three years.

Concerning this clone: The antigen remains undetermined.

The method was immunoSEQ multiplex PCR; TCRdb's version includes in-frame clones alone and lacks a portion of them. The table shows about 70,000 clones, with around 96% occurring only once. Overall study findings and caveats: Early declines in HvG clones that occurred post-transplant were associated with peak circulating GvH clone levels.

CDR1 and CDR2 (germline): SGDLS, YYNGEE. Trimming cost V 0 bases and J 4 bases; bases outside gene matches: 7. The CDR3 has 16 amino acids. The rearrangement links TRBV9 to TRBJ2-5; 9 nucleotides match TRBD2. Sequencing used unstimulated CD8+ T cells sorted from spleen or lymph node cells, obtained before intestinal transplant. This clonotype originated in a human donor who received an intestinal transplant. CDR3 nucleotide sequence: TGTGCCAGCAGCGTAGAGCCGAGAGCGGGAGGAGAGACCCAGTACTTC. This gives the protein CASSVEPRAGGETQYF.